A single sample gave rise to the 16 T cell receptor beta chains below, sequenced in a study of shared clonotypes between healthy human individuals. Assay used: immunoSEQ multiplex PCR; TCRdb lists only in-frame clones, some missing. The table lists some 790,000 clones, 55% to 75% of them singletons, with about 1.8% in the top ten. Sequencing was carried out using memory CD4+ T cells sorted from blood. The subset is: CD45RA-negative fraction. All receptors come from a woman younger than 45 in good health.

The chain employs TRBV6-1 and TRBJ2-7, with D tentatively TRBD2 (5 bases). The CDR3 runs 13 residues. Trimming took off 5 bases at V and 3 bases at J, with 11 bases between the two ends. Germline loops: CDR1 MNHNS, CDR2 SASEGT. CDR3 DNA: TGTGCCAGCAGTCAAAGTCGGGGCTACGAGCAGTACTTC. Translation: CASSQSRGYEQYF.

This clone was found many times. The rearrangement links TRBV11-2 to TRBJ2-5; 16 bases are a match to TRBD2. The CDR3 is 15 residues long. Germline lookup yields CDR1 SGHAT and CDR2 FQNNGV. V shed 4 bases and J 5 bases; nucleotides not matched to a gene: 1. Written as DNA, the CDR3 is TGTGCCAGCAGCTCGGGACTAGCGGGAGGGGAGACCCAGTACTTC. Encoded protein: CASSSGLAGGETQYF. The entire variable domain, with the rest obtained from reference TRBV11-2 and TRBJ2-5, is as follows: EAGVAQSPRYKIIEKRQSVAFWCNPISGHATLYWYQQILGQGPKLLIQFQNNGVVDDSQLPKDRFSAERLKGVDSTLKIQPAKLEDSAVYLCASSSGLAGGETQYFGPGTRLLVL.

The V and J genes are TRBV5-1 and TRBJ1-4, with D unresolved. Trimming shortened V by 4 bases and J by 2 bases, and 15 bases separated the two germline ends. The CDR3 spans 16 residues. Germline CDR1 reads SGHRS; CDR2 reads YFSETQ. CDR3 loop: CASSPGVVGTNEKLFF. Here the CDR3 DNA reads TGCGCCAGCAGCCCGGGAGTGGTCGGGACTAATGAAAAACTGTTTTTT.

The CDR3 sequence is CASSALSGGRGYEQYF. As DNA, the CDR3 is TGTGCCAGCAGTGCCCTGTCTGGCGGGAGGGGTTACGAGCAGTACTTC. The V call is TRBV6-1, the J call TRBJ2-7; 9 bases match TRBD2. CDR1 is MNHNS and CDR2 is SASEGT in the germline V gene. CDR3 length: 16 amino acids. Losses at the gene ends were 4 bases for V and 4 bases for J; bases not matched to a gene: 11.

The chain recombines TRBV28 with TRBJ2-7; D is undetermined. CDR1 is MDHEN and CDR2 is SYDVKM in the germline V gene. V was trimmed by 8 bases and J by 2 bases, leaving 10 bases between them. This CDR3 comprises 12 residues. The CDR3 DNA follows: TGTGCCAGCGTCGCCCAGCCCTACGAGCAGTACTTC. Protein product: CASVAQPYEQYF.

This clone was counted a few times. This chain connects TRBV4-1 to TRBJ2-5, with D unclear. TRBJ2-7 matches the DNA end more closely, so the J call is doubtful. Germline CDR1 MGHRA, CDR2 YSYEKL. This CDR3 has 15 amino acids. Here the CDR3 reads CASSQHQGNAYEQYF. The CDR3 DNA is TGCGCCAGCAGCCAGCACCAAGGGAACGCCTACGAGCAGTACTTC.

The table lists this clone with a few counts. This chain links TRBV30 with TRBJ1-2; D is undetermined. Trimming left V 2 bases short and J 5 bases short, with 9 bases between. The CDR3 spans 12 residues. Germline CDR1 reads GTSNPN; CDR2 reads SVGIG (reference sequence). CDR3 nucleotide sequence: TGTGCCTGGAGTCCAGGAGAGTATGGCTACACCTTC. The encoded protein is CAWSPGEYGYTF. The whole variable domain, remainder taken from reference TRBV30 and TRBJ1-2, is SQTIHQWPATLVQPVGSPLSLECTVEGTSNPNLYWYRQAAGRGLQLLFYSVGIGQISSEVPQNLSASRPQDRQFILSSKKLLLSDSGFYLCAWSPGEYGYTFGSGTRLTVV.

About this clone: This sequence may be a read error, since a much larger clone differs from it by one base. The sample has other DNA sequences that encode this CDR3 too. The chain couples TRBV5-1 to TRBJ2-3; tentative D call: TRBD2 (6 bases). CDR3 length equals 14 residues. Germline loops: CDR1 SGHRS, CDR2 YFSETQ. Trimming pared 6 bases from V and 0 bases from J, leaving 11 bases between. The CDR3 nucleotides read TGCGCCAGCATGCCAGGGACTAGCACAGATACGCAGTATTTT. Its protein product is CASMPGTSTDTQYF.

This chain uses TRBV6-5 with TRBJ1-1; tentatively, D is TRBD1 (6 bases). The CDR3 length is 15 residues. CDR1 is MNHEY, CDR2 SVGAGI, per germline. Trimming took 0 bases from V and 3 from J, leaving 11 bases between them. In DNA form, the CDR3 reads TGTGCCAGCAGTTACTCGTTCCGGGGGCACACTGAAGCTTTCTTT. This encodes CASSYSFRGHTEAFF.

This rearrangement joins TRBV5-1 to TRBJ1-1; the D is unclear. Deletions cut 4 bases from V and 3 bases from J, with 13 bases between. The CDR3 is made up of 14 amino acids. CDR1 is SGHRS, CDR2 YFSETQ, per germline. The CDR3 DNA reads TGCGCCAGCAGCAGCCTCACGAGGGACACTGAAGCTTTCTTT. It is translated as CASSSLTRDTEAFF.

The chain links TRBV28 to TRBJ1-2, with unresolved D. The CDR3 covers 14 residues. Germline V gene lookup returns CDR1 MDHEN and CDR2 SYDVKM. With 5 bases removed from V and 5 bases from J, the gap between germline ends came to 15 bases. As DNA, the CDR3 is TGTGCCAGCAGTACCCGCCTGATCCCTTATGGCTACACCTTC. Translating it yields CASSTRLIPYGYTF.

V usage is TRBV2 and J usage is TRBJ1-5; the match to TRBD1 covers 9 bases. This CDR3 spans 14 amino acids. CDR1 is SNHLY and CDR2 is FYNNEI in the germline V gene. Trimming at V came to 2 bases and at J to 6 bases, leaving 2 bases not matched to a gene. The CDR3 region has the DNA TGTGCCAGCAGTGAAACAGGGGGCTTTCAGCCCCAGCATTTT. This translates into CASSETGGFQPQHF.

This chain uses TRBV11-2 with TRBJ2-3; 7 positions agree with TRBD1. There are 18 residues in the CDR3. V dropped 1 base and J dropped 0; count of bases not matched to a gene: 10. CDR1 is SGHAT, CDR2 FQNNGV, per germline. CDR3 DNA sequence: TGTGCCAGCAGCTTAGGTTTCCAGGACAGGCCAAGCACAGATACGCAGTATTTT. The encoded protein is CASSLGFQDRPSTDTQYF.

The rearrangement joins TRBV7-8 to TRBJ2-3, with D unresolved. This CDR3 region has 15 residues. The V end lost 7 bases, the J end lost 4 bases, and 18 bases lay between the germline ends. Germline CDR1 is SGHVS and CDR2 is FQNEAQ. In DNA form, the CDR3 reads TGTGCCAGCAAACCGCGTGGTAGTTACTCAGATACGCAGTATTTT. Translated, it gives CASKPRGSYSDTQYF.

This chain links TRBV10-3 with TRBJ2-1; TRBD2 is a possible D gene (5 bases). Looked up from germline, CDR1 is ENHRY and CDR2 is SYGVKD. The length of the CDR3 is 15 residues. V shed 3 bases and J shed 7 bases, with 16 bases lying between them. The CDR3 reads CAISDAHSSGNEQFF. The CDR3 DNA is TGTGCCATCAGTGACGCTCACTCGAGCGGAAATGAGCAGTTCTTC.

Notes on this clone: At the DNA level, this CDR3 is encoded by other sequences in the same sample as well. The chain carries TRBV19 and TRBJ1-2; possible D gene TRBD1, 5 bases. From germline, CDR1 is LNHDA and CDR2 SQIVND (reference sequence). The CDR3 is 14 residues long. V lost 3 bases, J lost 0 bases, and 8 bases lay in between. The CDR3 coding sequence is TGTGCCAGTAGTATCCCGACAGCTAACTATGGCTACACCTTC. This translates into CASSIPTANYGYTF.